This TCR beta chain was sequenced for a study of beta chain features in type 1 diabetes. This clone was detected only a few times. Its antigen is as yet unknown. As every portion of the isolated RNA was reverse transcribed, the sequencing read expressed TCRB transcripts. Some 3.3 million reads per sample on average were obtained from naive, central memory and regulatory T cell samples. Sequencing was performed with immunoSEQ multiplex PCR; in TCRdb, only in-frame clones are kept and a portion is missing. The sample shows some 500,000 clones, roughly an eighth of them seen only once. Notes on the study in general: The VDJ junctions of type 1 diabetes patients carried fewer insertions and more deletions.

The receptor was derived from a woman between 18 and 29 years old in good health. Source material: naive CD4+ T cells from blood.

The CDR3 loop reads CASSAGTRDYGYTF. CDR3 DNA sequence: TGTGCCAGCAGTGCAGGGACTCGGGACTATGGCTACACCTTC. V usage is TRBV14 and J usage is TRBJ1-2; a weak D match, TRBD1 (5 bases). Looked up from germline, CDR1 is SGHDN and CDR2 is FVKESK. Trimming took 6 bases from V and 3 from J, leaving 14 bases between them. The CDR3 loop spans 14 amino acids.